This T cell receptor (beta chain) emerged from a study of cytomegalovirus exposure and HLA in healthy donors. Whole-study context: An earlier analysis found under 130 million unique TCR beta sequences from 200 million or so T cells.

About this clone: The antigen remains unidentified.

The PCR made use of 60 Vbeta and 13 Jbeta primers. Generated by immunoSEQ multiplex PCR, the TCRdb table keeps only in-frame clones and is missing some. The sample has under 150,000 clones, 65% to 90% seen once; the top ten hold about 0.71%. The CDR3 spans 14 residues. Germline lookup yields CDR1 GTSNPN and CDR2 SVGIG (reference sequence). V gave up 2 bases and J gave up 13 bases; unmatched junction bases: 12. Study-level findings and limits: The authors enumerated 164 TCR beta chains as linked to cytomegalovirus. A later analysis linked a missense variant in DCLRE1C to the trimming of TCR beta V and J genes.

All the people who gave samples were healthy bone marrow donors. The gene calls are TRBV30 and TRBJ1-4; 8 bases match TRBD1. The sequenced sample consisted of PBMCs. The receptor's source is a man between 18 and 29 years old in good health and CMV-seronegative. The CDR3 is CAWSLGAGGVLLFF. The CDR3 DNA reads TGTGCCTGGAGTTTGGGGGCAGGGGGCGTACTACTGTTTTTT. Complete variable domain (other parts from reference TRBV30 and TRBJ1-4): SQTIHQWPATLVQPVGSPLSLECTVEGTSNPNLYWYRQAAGRGLQLLFYSVGIGQISSEVPQNLSASRPQDRQFILSSKKLLLSDSGFYLCAWSLGAGGVLLFFGSGTQLSVL.